The rows below give T cell receptor beta chains drawn from one sample of a study of T-cell memory formation after mild COVID-19. TCRdb processed the 5' RACE reads anew with MiXCR; each CDR3 protein has one entry. The sample carries hundreds of thousands of distinct CDR3 sequences, more than 15% recorded once. Sequencing was performed on PBMCs or a T cell subset sorted from them (not recorded which). The receptors originated from an adult woman who had mild COVID-19 (a few samples of this study predate the infection). Cell type and time point are not known. Both conserved end residues are part of each CDR3. The D gene is left open where the match is weak. Clone size is not always given. Where it is, it says once, few, many or a class for expanded clones.

>NA|NA|TRBV6-6|TRBJ1-1
TGTGCCAGCAGAGGGGGGTCGAACACTGAAGCTTTCTTT
CASRGGSNTEAFF
>TRBD1|NA|TRBV19|TRBJ1-5
TGTGCCAGTATCCGGGACAGGGGGTTCACTGGCCCCCAGCATTTT
CASIRDRGFTGPQHF
>TRBD1|NA|TRBV29-1|TRBJ1-1
TGCGGAGGGACAGGGCCAACTGAAGCTTTCTTT
CGGTGPTEAFF
>NA|NA|TRBV4-1|TRBJ2-5
TGCGCCAGCAGCCCAGGCCGGGGACAAGAGACCCAGTACTTC
CASSPGRGQETQYF
>TRBD1|NA|TRBV5-1|TRBJ1-1
TGCGCCAGCAGCCTCCTAGGACAGGGGAACACTGAAGCTTTCTTT
CASSLLGQGNTEAFF
>TRBD2|few|TRBV20-1|TRBJ2-7
TGCAGTGCTAGGAAGGGGACTACCCACTCCTACGAGCAGTACTTC
CSARKGTTHSYEQYF
>NA|few|TRBV12-3/TRBV12-4|TRBJ1-4
TGTGCCAGCAGTTTAAGGGGACCGGCGGCTAATGAAAAACTGTTTTTT
CASSLRGPAANEKLFF
>TRBD1|few|TRBV28|TRBJ2-4
TGTGCCAGCAGCCCGGTTGGACAGGGGGTGGACATTCAGTACTTC
CASSPVGQGVDIQYF
>TRBD1|NA|TRBV4-2|TRBJ1-1
TGTGCCAGCAGCCAAGATAGGGGGCAGGGGGCCTTTTCGAACACTGAAGCTTTCTTT
CASSQDRGQGAFSNTEAFF
>NA|few|TRBV11-2|TRBJ2-7
TGTGCCAGCAGTTCGGGGGTTTACAACGAGCAGTACTTC
CASSSGVYNEQYF
>NA|few|TRBV25-1|TRBJ2-7
TGTGCCAGCAGTGAATTCCCTGCCGAGCAGTACTTC
CASSEFPAEQYF
>TRBD2|many|TRBV7-3|TRBJ2-1
TGTGCCAGCAGCTTAATAGCGGGGGCCTACAATGAGCAGTTCTTC
CASSLIAGAYNEQFF
>TRBD1|few|TRBV19|TRBJ2-1
TGTGCCAGTAGTAAGGGGGCAGGATACGACAATGAGCAGTTCTTC
CASSKGAGYDNEQFF
>TRBD2|few|TRBV7-9|TRBJ2-1
TGTGCCAGCAGCTCCCGGCGGCTAGCGGGCTCCTACAATGAGCAGTTCTTC
CASSSRRLAGSYNEQFF